This T cell receptor beta chain was captured in a study of blood T cell repertoires in COVID-19. Across the study: From the United States, Italy and Spain came samples of acute and convalescent COVID-19.

TCRdb's table, derived via immunoSEQ multiplex PCR, lists solely in-frame clones and lacks some. The table lists 110,000 to 150,000 clones, about 84% of them singletons. The ends lost 6 bases at V and 4 bases at J; junction bases unmatched: 10. The CDR3 contains 15 residues. Germline CDR1 reads SQVTM; CDR2 reads ANQGSEA. The J gene is TRBJ1-4, the V gene TRBV29-1, with TRBD1 matching over 8 bases. The source is a woman aged 45-65 years with acute or convalescent COVID-19. Material for sequencing was peripheral blood. CDR3 in amino acids: CSVGGQGAGNEKLFF. The CDR3, as DNA: TGCAGCGTGGGAGGCCAGGGGGCCGGTAATGAAAAACTGTTTTTT.